This T cell receptor beta chain was retrieved from a study of cytomegalovirus exposure and HLA in healthy donors. Study-level findings and limits: Segments of the TCR beta V type were, in most cases, productive about 87% or about 30% of the time in an earlier analysis. Relative to the 666-donor mean, N-insertions were reportedly fewer in an Asian-associated ancestry cluster in a later analysis.

Notes on this clone: No antigen is known for it.

Trimming shortened V by 6 bases and J by 1 base, and 10 bases separated the two germline ends. The CDR3 sequence is 14 residues long. Germline V gene data show CDR1 as SNHLY and CDR2 as FYNNEI. 13 Jbeta primers and 60 Vbeta primers were used for the PCR. Using immunoSEQ multiplex PCR, the repertoire was profiled, and TCRdb retains in-frame clones only, with some absent. The table gives 53,000 or so clones; the top ten clones make up 5.5% to 7% of it. The chain recombines TRBV2 with TRBJ2-4, with D hard to call. Specimen: PBMCs. The source is a male donor in good health and CMV-seropositive. CDR3 protein: CASSKPSAKNIQYF. The CDR3 nucleotides read TGTGCCAGCAGCAAGCCTAGTGCCAAAAACATTCAGTACTTC.